The present entry profiles one TCR beta chain with its context. Its antigen is unknown. Qualities for individual bases were not recorded, and no much larger clone is one base off. Each collaborating institution followed its own protocols to collect whole blood in K2EDTA tubes. For TCRbeta analysis, collaborator samples were shipped as frozen whole blood, as isolated PBMCs, or as DNA extracted from either sample type. This sample stems from a study of blood T cell repertoires in COVID-19 (dated by TCRdb to about 2020). Regarding the complete study: Samples from collaborators originated in the United States, Italy and Spain and spanned both the acute and convalescent phases of COVID-19. Nearly every sample came with metadata listing a de-identified subject ID, COVID-19 status, age in years and sex. Where available, HLA class I and class II types were obtained from metadata supplied by the sample provider rather than from assay-based typing. The material from the prospective study consisted of cDNA or gDNA derived from T cells, B-cell-depleted T cells, or PBMCs. Deeply sampled blood TCRbeta repertoires from subjects exposed to, actively infected with, or recovered from COVID-19 were included in the dataset. The samples were drawn from two sources: the first 160 participants of the ongoing ImmuneRACE study, and fewer than 1,500 subjects contributed by 6 global collaborators. The repertoires were made available in a free public database intended to serve as a resource for research on the immune response to SARS-CoV-2. Results and caveats for the whole study, not just this receptor: The quantity of clinical and demographic metadata differed by source and by participant and was supplied without curation.

TCRbeta CDR3 regions were amplified from genomic DNA by means of the immunoSEQ Assay, a bias-controlled multiplex PCR. The original methods were these. The number of nucleated cells in each sample was estimated from the amplification of reference gene primers within the assay. To quantify the absolute abundance of each unique TCRbeta CDR3 rearrangement, sequence reads were collapsed and filtered. For each sample, productive Simpson clonality was calculated as the square root of Simpson's diversity index across productive rearrangements. The clones in this table, taken by TCRdb from immuneACCESS, are in-frame only. Not every clone is retained; where verified, under half of the shortfall comes from an unresolved V gene, and the cause of the rest is unknown. V, J and clone size derive from that table, while D and trimming were established from the DNA sequence. Recorded for this sample are more than 85,000 clones; 88% of them occurred a single time. The top ten hold 5.5% to 6.5% of the sample.

V is pared back by 9 bases and J by 3 bases, with 14 bases lying between the germline termini. CDR1 and CDR2 are read off the germline V gene as SNHLY and FYNNEI. The CDR3 covers 13 residues, taking in both the cysteine and the phenylalanine. The retained sequence is limited to the CDR3, 39 bases, with the frame set at the first base. The source of this sequence is a woman aged 60-75 years with acute or convalescent COVID-19. The chain joins TRBV2 to TRBJ1-1, with a tentative D gene TRBD1 over 6 matching bases. The sequencing input was peripheral blood. The CDR3 reads CASQGNPDTEAFF. The nucleotide sequence reads as follows: TGTGCCAGTCAGGGGAATCCGGACACTGAAGCTTTCTTT.